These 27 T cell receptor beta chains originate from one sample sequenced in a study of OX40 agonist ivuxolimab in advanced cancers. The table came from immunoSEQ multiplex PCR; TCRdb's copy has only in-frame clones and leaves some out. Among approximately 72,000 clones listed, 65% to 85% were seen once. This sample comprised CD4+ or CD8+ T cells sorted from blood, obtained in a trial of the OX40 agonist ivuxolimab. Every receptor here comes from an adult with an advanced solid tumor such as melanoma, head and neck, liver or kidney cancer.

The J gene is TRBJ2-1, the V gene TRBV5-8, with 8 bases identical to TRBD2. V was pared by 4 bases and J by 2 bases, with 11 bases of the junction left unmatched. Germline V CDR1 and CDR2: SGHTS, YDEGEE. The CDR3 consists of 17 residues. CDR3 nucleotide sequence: TGTGCCAGCAGCCAGTTTCCTGCGGGGGGCACCTACAATGAGCAGTTCTTC. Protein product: CASSQFPAGGTYNEQFF.

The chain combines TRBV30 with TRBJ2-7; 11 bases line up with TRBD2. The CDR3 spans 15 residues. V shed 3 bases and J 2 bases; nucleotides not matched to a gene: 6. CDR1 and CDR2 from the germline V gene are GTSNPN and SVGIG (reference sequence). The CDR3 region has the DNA TGTGCCTGGAGCCTGGGACTAGCGGTTACCTACGAGCAGTACTTC. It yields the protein CAWSLGLAVTYEQYF. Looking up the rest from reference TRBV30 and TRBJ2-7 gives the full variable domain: SQTIHQWPATLVQPVGSPLSLECTVEGTSNPNLYWYRQAAGRGLQLLFYSVGIGQISSEVPQNLSASRPQDRQFILSSKKLLLSDSGFYLCAWSLGLAVTYEQYFGPGTRLTVT.

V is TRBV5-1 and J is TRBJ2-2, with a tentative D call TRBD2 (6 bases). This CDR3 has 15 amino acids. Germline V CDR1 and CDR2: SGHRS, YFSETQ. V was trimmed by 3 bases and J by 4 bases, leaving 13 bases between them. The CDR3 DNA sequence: TGCGCCAGCAGCTATACTAGCTCGGGCACCGGGGAGCTGTTTTTT. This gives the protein CASSYTSSGTGELFF.

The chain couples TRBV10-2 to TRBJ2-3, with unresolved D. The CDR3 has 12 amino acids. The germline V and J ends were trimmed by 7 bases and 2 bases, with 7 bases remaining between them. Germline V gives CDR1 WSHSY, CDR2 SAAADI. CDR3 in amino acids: CASTHNTDTQYF. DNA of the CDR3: TGCGCCAGCACCCACAACACAGATACGCAGTATTTT.

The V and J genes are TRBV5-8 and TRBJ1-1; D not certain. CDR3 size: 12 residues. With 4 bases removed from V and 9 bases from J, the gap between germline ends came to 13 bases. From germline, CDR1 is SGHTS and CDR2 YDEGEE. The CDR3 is CASSPRDLKAFF. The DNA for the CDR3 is TGTGCCAGCAGCCCACGCGACTTAAAAGCTTTCTTT.

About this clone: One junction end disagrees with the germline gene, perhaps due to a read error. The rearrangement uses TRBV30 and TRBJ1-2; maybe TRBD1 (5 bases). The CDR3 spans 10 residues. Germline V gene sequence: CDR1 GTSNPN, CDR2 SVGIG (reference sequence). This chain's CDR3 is CALAGGMVAF. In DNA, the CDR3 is TGTGCCCTTGCTGGGGGGATGGTCGCCTTC.

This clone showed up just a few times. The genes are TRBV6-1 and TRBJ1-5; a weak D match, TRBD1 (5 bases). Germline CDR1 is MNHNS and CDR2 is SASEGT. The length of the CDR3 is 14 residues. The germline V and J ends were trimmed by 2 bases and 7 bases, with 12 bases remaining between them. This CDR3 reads CASSERQGGQPQHF. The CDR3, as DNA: TGTGCCAGCAGTGAAAGGCAGGGAGGGCAGCCCCAGCATTTT.

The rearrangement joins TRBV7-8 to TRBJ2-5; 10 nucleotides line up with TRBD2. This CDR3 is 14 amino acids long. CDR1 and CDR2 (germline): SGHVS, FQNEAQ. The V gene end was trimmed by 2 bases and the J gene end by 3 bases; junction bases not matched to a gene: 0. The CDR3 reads CASSLLAGEETQYF. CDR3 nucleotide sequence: TGTGCCAGCAGCTTACTAGCGGGAGAAGAGACCCAGTACTTC.

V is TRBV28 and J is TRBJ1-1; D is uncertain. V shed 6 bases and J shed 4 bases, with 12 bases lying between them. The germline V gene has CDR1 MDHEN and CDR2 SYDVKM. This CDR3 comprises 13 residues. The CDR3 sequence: CASSNFGVTEAFF. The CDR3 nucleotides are TGTGCCAGCAGCAACTTTGGGGTCACTGAAGCTTTCTTT.

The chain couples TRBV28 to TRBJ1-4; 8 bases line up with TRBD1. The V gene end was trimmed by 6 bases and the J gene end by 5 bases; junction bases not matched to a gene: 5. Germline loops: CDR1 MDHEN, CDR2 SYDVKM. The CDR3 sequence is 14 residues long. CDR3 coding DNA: TGTGCCAGCAGGGGGACAGGAGGCAATGAAAAACTGTTTTTT. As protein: CASRGTGGNEKLFF.

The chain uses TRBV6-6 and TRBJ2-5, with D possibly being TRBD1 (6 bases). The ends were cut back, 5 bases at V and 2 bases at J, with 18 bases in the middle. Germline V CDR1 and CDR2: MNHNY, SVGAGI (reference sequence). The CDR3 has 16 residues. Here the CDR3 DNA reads TGTGCCAGCAGTCACCTCCCAGCGAGGGGGCAAGAGACCCAGTACTTC. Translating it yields CASSHLPARGQETQYF.

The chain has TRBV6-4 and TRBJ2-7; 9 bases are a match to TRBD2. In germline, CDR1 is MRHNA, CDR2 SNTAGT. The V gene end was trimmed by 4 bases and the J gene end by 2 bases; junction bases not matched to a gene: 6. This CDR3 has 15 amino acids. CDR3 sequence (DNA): TGTGCCAGCAGTGTGGAGGCGGGAGGGGCCTACGAGCAGTACTTC. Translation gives CASSVEAGGAYEQYF.

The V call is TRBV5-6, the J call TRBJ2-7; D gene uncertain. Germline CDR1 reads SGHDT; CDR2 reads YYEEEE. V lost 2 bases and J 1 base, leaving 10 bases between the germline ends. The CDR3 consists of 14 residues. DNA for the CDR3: TGTGCCAGCAGCTTTGGAAGACCGTCCTACGAGCAGTACTTC. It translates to CASSFGRPSYEQYF.

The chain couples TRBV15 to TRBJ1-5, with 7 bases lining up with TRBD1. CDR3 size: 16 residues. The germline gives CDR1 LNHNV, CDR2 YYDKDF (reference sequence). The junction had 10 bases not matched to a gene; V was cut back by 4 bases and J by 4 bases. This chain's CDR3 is CATSNNGRGLNQPQHF. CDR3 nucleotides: TGTGCCACCAGCAATAACGGCAGGGGGTTAAATCAGCCCCAGCATTTT.

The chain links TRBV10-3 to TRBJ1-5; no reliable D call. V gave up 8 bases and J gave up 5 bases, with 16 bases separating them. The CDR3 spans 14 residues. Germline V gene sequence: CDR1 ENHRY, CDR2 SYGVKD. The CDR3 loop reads CAIAVRHPDQPQHF. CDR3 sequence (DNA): TGTGCCATCGCTGTGAGGCATCCCGATCAGCCCCAGCATTTT.

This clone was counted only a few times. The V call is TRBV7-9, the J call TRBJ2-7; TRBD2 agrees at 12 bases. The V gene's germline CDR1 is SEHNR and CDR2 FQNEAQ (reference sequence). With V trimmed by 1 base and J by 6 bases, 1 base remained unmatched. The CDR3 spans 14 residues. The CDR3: CASSLGLAGVEQYF. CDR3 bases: TGTGCCAGCAGCTTAGGACTAGCGGGAGTCGAGCAGTACTTC.

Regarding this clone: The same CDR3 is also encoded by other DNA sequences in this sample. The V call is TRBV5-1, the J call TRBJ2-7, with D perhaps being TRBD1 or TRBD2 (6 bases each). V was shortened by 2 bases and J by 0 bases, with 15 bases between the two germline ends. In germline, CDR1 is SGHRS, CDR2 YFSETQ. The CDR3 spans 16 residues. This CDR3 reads CASSLGGTLSSYEQYF. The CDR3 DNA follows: TGCGCCAGCAGCTTAGGCGGGACATTGAGCTCCTACGAGCAGTACTTC. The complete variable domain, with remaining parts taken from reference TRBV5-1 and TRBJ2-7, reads KAGVTQTPRYLIKTRGQQVTLSCSPISGHRSVSWYQQTPGQGLQFLFEYFSETQRNKGNFPGRFSGRQFSNSRSEMNVSTLELGDSALYLCASSLGGTLSSYEQYFGPGTRLTVT.

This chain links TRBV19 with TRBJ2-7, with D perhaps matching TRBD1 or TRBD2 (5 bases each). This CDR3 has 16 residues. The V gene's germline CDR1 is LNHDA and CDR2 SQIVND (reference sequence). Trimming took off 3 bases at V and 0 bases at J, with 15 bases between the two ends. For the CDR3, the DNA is TGTGCCAGTAGTATGAGGGGCGGCTCGAGCTCCTACGAGCAGTACTTC. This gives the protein CASSMRGGSSSYEQYF.

The CDR3 DNA sequence: TGTGCCAGCAGCACAGGGGTAAACACCGGGGAGCTGTTTTTT. This sequence encodes CASSTGVNTGELFF. The rearrangement uses TRBV6-4 and TRBJ2-2; 7 nucleotides match TRBD1. The CDR3 spans 14 residues. Germline CDR1 and CDR2: MRHNA and SNTAGT. V trimming: 6 bases; J trimming: 2 bases; junction bases outside the gene matches: 3.

The CDR3 DNA reads TGCGCCAGCAGCCTGGATGGGACTAGTCCCTACGAGCAGTACTTC. Translating it yields CASSLDGTSPYEQYF. V usage is TRBV5-1 and J usage is TRBJ2-7; 8 positions match TRBD2. CDR3 length: 15 residues. Germline V gene lookup returns CDR1 SGHRS and CDR2 YFSETQ. Trimming took 4 bases from V and 2 from J; bases not matched to a gene: 8.

The CDR3 nucleotides are TGTGCCAGCAGCACTGGACTAGCGGGGAGGGATGAGCAGTTCTTC. Protein: CASSTGLAGRDEQFF. The genes are TRBV27 and TRBJ2-1, with 12 bases fitting TRBD2. V shed 6 bases and J 8 bases; nucleotides not matched to a gene: 8. CDR1 MNHEY and CDR2 SMNVEV come from the germline V gene (reference sequence). The CDR3 is 15 amino acids.

The CDR3 DNA sequence: TGTGCCAGCAGTTACTCGGGGACAGGGGGCCTCGAGCAGTACTTC. Encoded protein: CASSYSGTGGLEQYF. The gene calls are TRBV6-5 and TRBJ2-7; 12 nucleotides align to TRBD1. The CDR3 sequence is 15 residues long. V lost 0 bases and J lost 6; bases outside the gene matches: 3. Germline CDR1 is MNHEY and CDR2 is SVGAGI.

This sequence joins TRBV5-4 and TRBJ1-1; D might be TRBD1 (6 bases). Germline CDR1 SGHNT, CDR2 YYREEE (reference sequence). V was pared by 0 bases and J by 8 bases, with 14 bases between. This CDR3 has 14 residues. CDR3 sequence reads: CASSLEGDPPEAFF. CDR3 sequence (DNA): TGTGCCAGCAGCTTGGAGGGGGACCCACCCGAAGCTTTCTTT.

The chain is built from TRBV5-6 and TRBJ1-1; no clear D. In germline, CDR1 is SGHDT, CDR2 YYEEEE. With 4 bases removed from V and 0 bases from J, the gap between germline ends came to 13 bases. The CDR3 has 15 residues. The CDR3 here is CASSQLDTVNTEAFF. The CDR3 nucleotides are TGTGCCAGCAGCCAACTTGATACAGTGAACACTGAAGCTTTCTTT. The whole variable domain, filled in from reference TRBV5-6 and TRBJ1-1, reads DAGVTQSPTHLIKTRGQQVTLRCSPKSGHDTVSWYQQALGQGPQFIFQYYEEEERQRGNFPDRFSGHQFPNYSSELNVNALLLGDSALYLCASSQLDTVNTEAFFGQGTRLTVV.

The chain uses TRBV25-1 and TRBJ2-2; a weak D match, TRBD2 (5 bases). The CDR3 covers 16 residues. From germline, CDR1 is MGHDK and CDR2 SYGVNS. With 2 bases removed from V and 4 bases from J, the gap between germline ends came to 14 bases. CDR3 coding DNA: TGTGCCAGCAGTGAACCCCCAAGTCGGGGCACCGGGGAGCTGTTTTTT. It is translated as CASSEPPSRGTGELFF.

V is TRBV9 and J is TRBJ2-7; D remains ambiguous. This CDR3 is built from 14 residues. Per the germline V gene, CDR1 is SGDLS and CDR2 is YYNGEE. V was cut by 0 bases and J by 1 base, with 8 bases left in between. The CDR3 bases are TGTGCCAGCAGCGTAGCCCCCAGGTCCTACGAGCAGTACTTC. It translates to CASSVAPRSYEQYF.

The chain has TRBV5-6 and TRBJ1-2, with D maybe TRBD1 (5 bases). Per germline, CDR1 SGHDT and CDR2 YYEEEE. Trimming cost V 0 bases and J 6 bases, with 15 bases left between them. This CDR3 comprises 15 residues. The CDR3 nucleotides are TGTGCCAGCAGCTTGGGGCCCGGGGCAGCAGATGGCTACACCTTC. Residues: CASSLGPGAADGYTF. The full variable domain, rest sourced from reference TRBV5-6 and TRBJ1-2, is DAGVTQSPTHLIKTRGQQVTLRCSPKSGHDTVSWYQQALGQGPQFIFQYYEEEERQRGNFPDRFSGHQFPNYSSELNVNALLLGDSALYLCASSLGPGAADGYTFGSGTRLTVV.